Sequencing of this T cell receptor (beta chain) was carried out in a study of blood T cells in healthy people across ages. Turning to the study itself: Capture via template switching afforded approximately one barcoded beta molecule per two T cells.

Worth noting for this clonotype: Its target is unknown.

Germline assignment: CDR1 DFQATT and CDR2 SNEGSKA (reference sequence). The J segment lost 5 bases and the V segment lost 0 bases, leaving 6 bases of the junction unmatched. The CDR3 runs to 15 residues. General study results and limits: Any conclusive comparison of naive versus antigen-experienced cells was prevented by using unsorted PBMCs.

Russia was home to the donors, healthy Caucasian individuals aged roughly 6 to 90. Per sample, a minimum of 6.5 million PBMCs were isolated. Then a second PCR, running roughly 7 to 11 cycles, was carried out with a sample-barcoded 5' primer and a J-beta primer mix. TCRdb re-derived calls from the 5' RACE reads in MiXCR, one entry per CDR3 protein. This table has about 780,000 distinct CDR3 sequences, about 47% appearing once. The sequenced sample was blood. This receptor was identified in a man older than 75 in good health. The V call is TRBV20-1, the J call TRBJ2-3; 9 bases line up with TRBD2. CDR3 in DNA: TGCAGTGCTAGAGATGGGCGGGGGGGCCGAGATACGCAGTATTTT. It encodes CSARDGRGGRDTQYF.